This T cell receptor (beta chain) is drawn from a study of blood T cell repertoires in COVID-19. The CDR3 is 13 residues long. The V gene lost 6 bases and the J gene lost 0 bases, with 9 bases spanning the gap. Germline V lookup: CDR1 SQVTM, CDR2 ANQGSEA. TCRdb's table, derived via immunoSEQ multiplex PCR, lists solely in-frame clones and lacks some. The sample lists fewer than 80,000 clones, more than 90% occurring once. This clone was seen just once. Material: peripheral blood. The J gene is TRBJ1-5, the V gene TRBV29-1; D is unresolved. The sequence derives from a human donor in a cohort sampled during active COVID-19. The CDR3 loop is CSVGFYSNQPQHF. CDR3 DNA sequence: TGCAGCGTCGGGTTTTATAGCAATCAGCCCCAGCATTTT.